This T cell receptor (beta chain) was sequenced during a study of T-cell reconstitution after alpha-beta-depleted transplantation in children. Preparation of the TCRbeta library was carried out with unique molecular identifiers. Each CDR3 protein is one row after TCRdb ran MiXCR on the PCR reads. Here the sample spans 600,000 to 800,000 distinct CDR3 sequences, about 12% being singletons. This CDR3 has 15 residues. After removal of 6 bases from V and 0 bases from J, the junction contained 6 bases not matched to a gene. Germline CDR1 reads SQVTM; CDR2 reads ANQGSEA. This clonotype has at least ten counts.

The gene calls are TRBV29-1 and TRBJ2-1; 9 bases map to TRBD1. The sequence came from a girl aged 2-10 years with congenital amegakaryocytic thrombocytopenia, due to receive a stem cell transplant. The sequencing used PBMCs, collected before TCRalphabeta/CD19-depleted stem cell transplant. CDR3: CSVAGQGISYNEQFF. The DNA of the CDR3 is TGCAGCGTAGCCGGACAGGGGATCTCCTACAATGAGCAGTTCTTC.